Each of the 14 T cell receptor beta chains below was sequenced from the same sample in a study of tumor and adjacent non-tumor tissue in lung cancer (dated by TCRdb to between 2017 and 2018). Library construction relied on multiplex PCR. Sequencing was carried out with an Illumina HiSeq 2500. TCRbeta libraries were built by three rounds of nested PCR using primers (Table S4), following protocols modified from ARM-PCR. TCRdb cleaned the public reads at Q25 with fastp, built clones with MiXCR and kept in-frame beta chains. Every distinct CDR3 protein forms one entry, paired with its most common genes and DNA. This sample comprises approximately 76,000 distinct CDR3 sequences, 65% to 75% of them detected only once. Approximately 12% of the sample belongs to the ten largest clones. RNA was extracted from bulk unsorted tissue and checked for quality with a NanoDrop ND-1000 and an Agilent 2100. Sequenced input: lung tumor tissue. The receptors stem from a woman between 65 and 79 years old with non-small cell lung cancer.

Concerning this clonotype itself: As the CDR3 is not closed by the conserved phenylalanine or tryptophan, this likely results from a read error. The V call is TRBV6-1, the J call TRBJ1-1, with 9 bases that match TRBD1. Germline loops: CDR1 MNHNS, CDR2 SASEGT. This CDR3 spans 13 amino acids. The DNA for the CDR3 is TGTGCCAGCAGTCGGGACAGGGATGCTGATGCTTTCTAT. This encodes CASSRDRDADAFY.

Notes on this clonotype: Being one base from a much bigger clone, this may be a read error. The chain carries TRBV20-1 and TRBJ2-5; no clear D gene. The length of the CDR3 is 11 residues. The germline V and J ends were trimmed by 7 bases and 0 bases, with 6 bases remaining between them. CDR1 DFQATT and CDR2 SNEGSKA come from the germline V gene (reference sequence). CDR3 in DNA: TGCAGTGTTCAACACCAAGAGACCCAGTACTTC. This translates into CSVQHQETQYF.

To note about this clonotype: One end of the junction varies from germline; a read error may be responsible. The chain combines TRBV5-1 with TRBJ2-3; 7 nucleotides match TRBD1. The CDR3 loop spans 15 amino acids. Germline-derived CDR1 and CDR2 are SGHRS and YFSETQ. The CDR3 region has the DNA TGTGCCAGCAGCTTAACAGGGGATGCCGTAGATACGCAGTATTTT. This sequence encodes CASSLTGDAVDTQYF.

Turning to this clonotype: One end of the junction fails to match germline, which may point to a read error. The rearrangement links TRBV4-2 to TRBJ2-3; possible D gene TRBD2, 5 bases. Germline V gene data show CDR1 as LGHNA and CDR2 as YNFKEQ. This CDR3 has 15 residues. CDR3 nucleotide sequence: TGTGCCAGCAGCCAAGAAGAGTGGGAGCTCGATACTCAGTATTTT. Its protein is CASSQEEWELDTQYF.

Concerning this clonotype: Lacking the conserved final phenylalanine or tryptophan, this CDR3 likely reflects a read error. It is unclear where the CDR3 begins or ends on the DNA, so no DNA is shown, and the CDR3 is as TCRdb lists it. This chain joins TRBV5-5 and TRBJ1-1; the D call TRBD1 from the table was never checked on the DNA. CDR1 is SGHKS and CDR2 is YYEKEE in the germline V gene (reference sequence). The CDR3 is 14 residues long, ends included. CDR3 amino acids: CASSLHAGATEVFY.

This clonotype was counted once. This CDR3 fails to terminate in the conserved phenylalanine or tryptophan, so it likely reflects a read error. The V gene is TRBV12-3 or TRBV12-4, the J gene TRBJ2-7; TRBD1 aligns across 7 bases. V lost 8 bases to trimming and J lost 3 bases; unmatched junction nucleotides: 13. The CDR3 is 15 amino acids. Here the CDR3 reads CASGHRQGGLYEQYC. For the CDR3, the DNA is TGTGCCAGCGGTCACAGACAGGGCGGCCTCTACGAGCAGTACTGC.

This clonotype appeared once. J is TRBJ2-3 and V is TRBV29-1; no clear D gene. Per germline, CDR1 SQVTM and CDR2 ANQGSEA. The germline V and J ends were trimmed by 0 bases and 6 bases, with 19 bases remaining between them. The CDR3 runs 16 residues. The CDR3 region is CSVEDPIRCELDTQYF. The DNA for the CDR3 is TGCAGCGTTGAAGATCCGATCAGGTGCGAATTGGATACGCAGTATTTT.

This clonotype was counted ten times or more. This chain joins TRBV24-1 and TRBJ1-5, with D unclear. Looked up from germline, CDR1 is KGHDR and CDR2 is SFDVKD. The CDR3 spans 13 residues. Trimming removed 5 bases at V and 5 bases at J, with 9 bases between. The CDR3 loop is CATSGQWDQPQHF. The CDR3, as DNA: TGTGCCACCAGTGGGCAGTGGGATCAGCCCCAGCATTTT.

This clonotype is classed as medium-sized. V usage is TRBV6-5 and J usage is TRBJ1-2; no clear D. Per the germline V gene, CDR1 is MNHEY and CDR2 is SVGAGI. This CDR3 is 16 amino acids long. Trimming stripped 5 bases from V and 0 bases from J, with 16 bases between. The CDR3 protein is CASSPQTGITNYGYTF. In nucleotides, the CDR3 is TGTGCCAGCAGTCCACAAACCGGGATAACTAACTATGGCTACACCTTC.

Worth noting for this clonotype: A junction boundary mismatches the germline segment, possibly from a read error. The rearrangement uses TRBV20-1 and TRBJ2-3, with TRBD2 as a possible D gene (5 bases). CDR3 length equals 16 residues. Germline CDR1 and CDR2: DFQATT and SNEGSKA (reference sequence). In DNA, the CDR3 is TGCTGTGCTAGGGATCTTGTTAGCGCTAGCACAGATACGCAGTATTTT. Translating gives CCARDLVSASTDTQYF.

This clonotype showed up just a few times. V and J are TRBV20-1 and TRBJ2-7; 7 bases agree with TRBD2. The CDR3 runs to 15 residues. After removal of 8 bases from V and 3 bases from J, the junction contained 16 bases not matched to a gene. Germline loops: CDR1 DFQATT, CDR2 SNEGSKA (reference sequence). Written as DNA, the CDR3 is TGCAGTACCAACGCCGCTAGCGGAACGGTCTACGAGCAGTACTTC. It yields the protein CSTNAASGTVYEQYF.

Only a few counts were recorded for this clonotype. This could be a read error, since a much larger clone is one nucleotide away. The CDR3 sequence: CASSQTSDGGNSYNEQFF. CDR3 sequence (DNA): TGTGCCAGCAGCCAAACTTCTGACGGGGGAAACTCCTACAATGAGCAGTTCTTC. V and J are TRBV13 and TRBJ2-1, with D possibly being TRBD2 (6 bases). The V and J ends lost 5 bases and 0 bases respectively, with 20 bases between them. CDR1 is PRHDT, CDR2 FYEKMQ, per germline (reference sequence). The CDR3 has 18 residues.

This clonotype was counted once. This chain uses TRBV29-1 with TRBJ2-5, with TRBD2 identical over 8 bases. This CDR3 comprises 14 residues. CDR1 and CDR2 from the germline V gene are SQVTM and ANQGSEA. Trimming at V came to 8 bases and at J to 1 base, leaving 9 bases not matched to a gene. The CDR3 nucleotides read TGCAGCCTCCTATCCGGGAGGGCCCAAGAGACCCAGTACTTC. Protein: CSLLSGRAQETQYF.

The chain couples TRBV4-1 to TRBJ2-6; the D gene could be TRBD1 or TRBD2 (6 bases each). The V gene lost 1 base and the J gene lost 10 bases, with 17 bases spanning the gap. Germline CDR1 reads MGHRA; CDR2 reads YSYEKL. There are 16 residues in the CDR3. CDR3 sequence reads: CASSQGDWRGVNVLTF. CDR3 nucleotide sequence: TGCGCCAGCAGCCAAGGGGACTGGAGGGGGGTAAACGTCCTGACTTTC.